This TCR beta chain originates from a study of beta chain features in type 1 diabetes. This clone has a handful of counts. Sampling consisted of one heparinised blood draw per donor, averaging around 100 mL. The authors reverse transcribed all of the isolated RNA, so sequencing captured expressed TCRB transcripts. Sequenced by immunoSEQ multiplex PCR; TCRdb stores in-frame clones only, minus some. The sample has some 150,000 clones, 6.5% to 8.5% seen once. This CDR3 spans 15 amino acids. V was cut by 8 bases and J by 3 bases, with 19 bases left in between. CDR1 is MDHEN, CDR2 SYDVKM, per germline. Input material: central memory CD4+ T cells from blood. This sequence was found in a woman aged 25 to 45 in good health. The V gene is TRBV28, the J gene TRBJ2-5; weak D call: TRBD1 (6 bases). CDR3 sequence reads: CASDGGSDRKETQYF. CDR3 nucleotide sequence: TGTGCCAGCGACGGCGGTTCGGACAGAAAAGAGACCCAGTACTTC.